This TCR beta chain appears in the sequencing data of a study of T cells in Graves' hyperthyroidism and ophthalmopathy. The study included ophthalmopathy patients with Clinical Activity Score at least 3, NOSPECS grade at least 4 and duration under 3 months. The V and J ends lost 2 bases and 5 bases respectively, with 21 bases between them. The CDR3 runs to 17 residues. Germline V gives CDR1 MGHDK, CDR2 SYGVNS. There were TCR beta CDR3 regions amplified from RNA transcripts. An initial round of RT-PCR targeting the TCR CDR3 relied on the HTBI primer set. TCRdb passed the multiplex PCR reads through MiXCR, listing each CDR3 protein once. The sample has roughly 500,000 distinct CDR3 sequences; around a quarter are singletons.

This rearrangement joins TRBV25-1 to TRBJ2-5, with D unclear. The receptor was isolated from a woman aged 25 to 45 with Graves' ophthalmopathy. The sequenced sample was blood. In nucleotides, the CDR3 is TGTGCCAGCAGTGAAGGTCCCCTTCCCCAACCCCGGGAGACCCAGTACTTC. It codes for CASSEGPLPQPRETQYF.